The rows below give T cell receptor beta chains drawn from one sample of a study of identifying expanded T cells in peripheral blood. TCRdb's table, derived via immunoSEQ multiplex PCR, lists solely in-frame clones and lacks some. The sample consists of around 60,000 clones, over 80% of them appearing once. The specimen was blood. The receptors were gathered from a person aged 18-70 years in good health. CDR3s include the opening cysteine and the closing phenylalanine or tryptophan. The D gene is left open where the match is weak. Expanded clones are given a class, and other clones once, few, many or no size at all.

abundance | len | d_gene | j_gene | v_gene | CDR3aa | CDR3nt
NA | 12 | NA | TRBJ1-1 | TRBV27 | CASSSRNTEAFF | TGTGCCAGCAGTTCCCGGAACACTGAAGCTTTCTTT
NA | 14 | TRBD1 | TRBJ2-3 | TRBV5-1 | CASSLGQGRDTQYF | TGCGCCAGCAGCTTGGGACAGGGAAGAGATACGCAGTATTTT
NA | 15 | NA | TRBJ2-2 | TRBV29-1 | CSVDGGGSNTGELFF | TGCAGCGTCGATGGCGGGGGCTCGAACACCGGGGAGCTGTTTTTT
NA | 15 | NA | TRBJ2-1 | TRBV18 | CASSPDTVSYNEQFF | TGTGCCAGCTCACCGGACACAGTATCCTACAATGAGCAGTTCTTC
NA | 16 | TRBD1 | TRBJ1-4 | TRBV2 | CASSGTGGPTNEKLFF | TGTGCCAGCAGTGGGACAGGGGGACCGACTAATGAAAAACTGTTTTTT
NA | 13 | NA | TRBJ1-1 | TRBV2 | CASRDSPNTEAFF | TGTGCCAGCAGAGACAGCCCGAACACTGAAGCTTTCTTT
NA | 14 | NA | TRBJ1-2 | TRBV30 | CAWSTPLRGNGYTF | TGTGCCTGGAGTACCCCCCTTAGAGGAAATGGCTACACCTTC
NA | 16 | TRBD1 | TRBJ2-1 | TRBV7-9 | CASSRGQGISYNEQFF | TGTGCCAGCAGTAGGGGACAGGGGATTTCCTACAATGAGCAGTTCTTC
NA | 12 | NA | TRBJ2-1 | TRBV15 | CATSGEQGKQFF | TGTGCCACCAGCGGAGAACAGGGTAAGCAGTTCTTC
NA | 14 | TRBD2 | TRBJ2-1 | TRBV19 | CASSVAGGNNEQFF | TGTGCCAGTAGTGTGGCGGGGGGGAACAATGAGCAGTTCTTC
NA | 17 | TRBD1 | TRBJ1-4 | TRBV27 | CASSSSGRGTGDEKLFF | TGTGCCAGCAGTTCATCGGGACGCGGGACAGGGGATGAAAAACTGTTTTTT
NA | 17 | TRBD1 | TRBJ2-5 | TRBV19 | CASSRQGAGRGQETQYF | TGTGCCAGTAGTAGACAGGGGGCAGGCAGAGGCCAAGAGACCCAGTACTTC
many | 14 | NA | TRBJ1-4 | TRBV5-1 | CASSLEGAGEKLFF | TGCGCCAGCAGCCTGGAAGGGGCGGGTGAAAAACTGTTTTTT
NA | 14 | NA | TRBJ1-2 | TRBV6-1 | CASSADRRNYGYTF | TGTGCCAGCAGCGCCGACAGGAGGAACTATGGCTACACCTTC
NA | 13 | NA | TRBJ1-5 | TRBV19 | CASSIQDNQPQHF | TGTGCCAGTAGTATTCAGGACAATCAGCCCCAGCATTTT
NA | 13 | TRBD1 | TRBJ2-1 | TRBV9 | CASSPGQGRVQFF | TGTGCCAGCAGCCCAGGACAGGGGCGGGTGCAGTTCTTC
NA | 16 | NA | TRBJ2-1 | TRBV7-3 | CASSNGTGASYNEQFF | TGTGCCAGCAGCAACGGGACGGGAGCCTCCTACAATGAGCAGTTCTTC
once | 15 | TRBD1 | TRBJ1-1 | TRBV9 | CASSSDRGLVAEAFF | TGTGCCAGCAGCTCGGACAGGGGGTTGGTCGCTGAAGCTTTCTTT
NA | 13 | TRBD2 | TRBJ2-7 | TRBV11-3 | CASSFSGGYEQYF | TGTGCCAGCAGCTTTAGCGGGGGGTACGAGCAATACTTC
NA | 16 | TRBD1 | TRBJ2-7 | TRBV19 | CASSIRRGTGVHEQYF | TGTGCCAGTAGTATACGAAGAGGGACAGGGGTGCACGAGCAGTACTTC
NA | 15 | NA | TRBJ2-7 | TRBV30 | CAWSGSWEAQYEQYF | TGTGCCTGGAGTGGTTCATGGGAGGCCCAATACGAGCAGTACTTC
NA | 14 | TRBD1 | TRBJ1-5 | TRBV30 | CAWSGGRQGQPQHF | TGTGCCTGGAGTGGGGGGAGACAGGGCCAGCCCCAGCATTTT